This T cell receptor beta chain was found in a study of vaccination and CD4 T cells after COVID-19. Study-wide context: Convalescent persons amounted to six males plus four females, two of whom were Hispanic. Overlapping spike peptides of SARS-CoV-2, HCoV-NL63, HCoV-OC43 and HCoV-229E were used, and cells were stimulated with them.

Indicated treatment: roughly 10-day PBMC culture with coronavirus spike peptide pools or control peptides (ViraFEST assay). Cultured CD4+ T-cell DNA underwent Oncomine TCR Beta short-read sequencing. TCRdb reprocessed the PCR reads via MiXCR and lists one record per CDR3 protein. The sample has 20,000 or so distinct CDR3 sequences; approximately 50% are singletons. CDR1 is DFQATT and CDR2 is SNEGSKA in the germline V gene (reference sequence). Trimming took off 1 base at V and 0 bases at J, with 15 bases between the two ends. This CDR3 spans 17 amino acids. Note on this clonotype: Its antigen is unidentified.

Sequencing input: CD4+ T cells from blood, cultured in vitro. The chain carries TRBV20-1 and TRBJ2-2; possibly TRBD2 for D (6 bases). The receptor comes from a human donor who had recovered from COVID-19. CDR3 in DNA: TGCAGTGCTAGAGCCCGTGGGCTAGCGACGAACACCGGGGAGCTGTTTTTT. As protein: CSARARGLATNTGELFF.